One sample yielded the 14 T cell receptor beta chains listed below, sequenced in a study of type 1 regulatory T cells. A single record per CDR3 protein comes from TCRdb applying MiXCR to the reads. Of fewer than 70,000 distinct CDR3 sequences detected, about three fifths appear once; the ten largest clones hold less than 8.5%. Antigen specificity for these receptors is unknown. What was sequenced was cultured T cells, either the whole culture or a sorted T cell fraction (not recorded which). As for subset: Tr1-enriched cell product generated in vitro against host alloantigens. These receptors were collected from a human donor in good health.

This clonotype was seen only a few times. V usage is TRBV12-3 or TRBV12-4 and J usage is TRBJ2-1; D gene unclear. This CDR3 has 12 residues. V was shortened by 5 bases and J by 5 bases, with 7 bases between the two germline ends. CDR3 sequence reads: CASSARDNEQFF. The DNA for the CDR3 is TGTGCCAGCAGTGCCCGGGACAATGAGCAGTTCTTC.

The CDR3 sequence is CASGVAGDVELFF. CDR3 DNA: TGTGCCAGTGGTGTAGCGGGAGATGTGGAGCTGTTTTTT. This chain joins TRBV19 and TRBJ2-2; 9 bases are a match to TRBD2. This CDR3 spans 13 amino acids. Trimming cost V 8 bases and J 10 bases; bases outside gene matches: 8. CDR1 and CDR2 (germline): LNHDA, SQIVND (reference sequence).

This clonotype was detected a few times. The chain recombines TRBV5-1 with TRBJ2-5; 8 bases align to TRBD1. V trimming: 4 bases; J trimming: 0 bases; junction bases outside the gene matches: 8. Germline assignment: CDR1 SGHRS and CDR2 YFSETQ. The CDR3 has 16 residues. The CDR3 sequence is CASSGGTGGYQETQYF. In nucleotides, the CDR3 is TGCGCCAGCAGCGGTGGAACAGGGGGGTACCAAGAGACCCAGTACTTC.

This clonotype was counted a few times. V is TRBV7-3 and J is TRBJ2-1; 8 nucleotides match TRBD1. The CDR3 covers 15 residues. Per the germline V gene, CDR1 is SGHTA and CDR2 is FQGTGA. J lost 6 bases, V lost 0 bases, and 4 bases had no gene match. The CDR3 DNA is TGTGCCAGCAGCTTAACAGCTGGACAGGGCAATGAGCAGTTCTTC. As protein: CASSLTAGQGNEQFF.

The chain is built from TRBV30 and TRBJ1-1; 10 bases fit TRBD1. V lost 4 bases to trimming and J lost 3 bases; unmatched junction nucleotides: 2. The CDR3 length is 13 residues. From germline, CDR1 is GTSNPN and CDR2 SVGIG (reference sequence). The CDR3 coding sequence is TGTGCCTGGATGGACAGGGGGGACACTGAAGCTTTCTTT. The encoded protein is CAWMDRGDTEAFF.

This clonotype was found a few times. J is TRBJ2-5 and V is TRBV7-2, with 7 bases identical to TRBD1. The CDR3 sequence is 13 residues long. In germline, CDR1 is SGHTA, CDR2 FQGNSA. Trimming removed 5 bases from V and 7 bases from J; junction bases left unmatched: 7. The CDR3 protein is CASSPGQKGTQYF. The CDR3 bases are TGTGCCAGCAGCCCGGGACAGAAGGGGACCCAGTACTTC.

This clonotype showed up just a few times. Here the CDR3 reads CSAYGQLAKNIQYF. DNA of the CDR3: TGCAGTGCTTACGGACAGCTAGCCAAAAACATTCAGTACTTC. J is TRBJ2-4 and V is TRBV20-1; D may be TRBD1 (6 bases). CDR1 and CDR2 (germline): DFQATT, SNEGSKA (reference sequence). V was cut by 5 bases and J by 0 bases, with 11 bases left in between. CDR3 length equals 14 residues.

The V and J genes are TRBV20-1 and TRBJ2-2; TRBD2 matches 8 bases. The germline CDR1 and CDR2 sequences are DFQATT and SNEGSKA (reference sequence). The trim removed 6 bases at V and 7 bases at J, leaving 16 bases unmatched. The CDR3 is 16 amino acids. CDR3 sequence: CSAQQRGGGYGGELFF. CDR3 DNA sequence: TGCAGTGCCCAGCAAAGGGGCGGGGGGTATGGCGGGGAGCTGTTTTTT.

The gene calls are TRBV15 and TRBJ2-7; D tentatively reads TRBD1 or TRBD2 (5 bases each). Trimming took 4 bases from V and 9 from J, leaving 28 bases between them. Germline CDR1 LNHNV, CDR2 YYDKDF (reference sequence). The CDR3 is 17 residues long. The CDR3 bases are TGTGCCACCAGCAAACCTCACGGTGAGGGACCAGGACGCCGGCAGTACTTC. Translated: CATSKPHGEGPGRRQYF.

The gene calls are TRBV6-6 and TRBJ1-5; a weak D match, TRBD1 (5 bases). The CDR3 spans 17 residues. The germline V gene encodes CDR1 MNHNY and CDR2 SVGAGI (reference sequence). Trimming cost V 5 bases and J 5 bases, with 22 bases left between them. The CDR3 region has the DNA TGTGCCAGCAGTACCCTGCGCAGGGTCAATGGGGATCAGCCCCAGCATTTT. It codes for CASSTLRRVNGDQPQHF.

The chain combines TRBV11-2 with TRBJ2-5; D remains ambiguous. The CDR3 has 16 residues. In germline, CDR1 is SGHAT, CDR2 FQNNGV. The ends were cut back, 2 bases at V and 2 bases at J, with 15 bases in the middle. Here the CDR3 DNA reads TGTGCCAGCAGCTTAACCCGGGCCAAGCTTCAAGAGACCCAGTACTTC. Its translation is CASSLTRAKLQETQYF.

V gene TRBV5-4 combines with J gene TRBJ2-7, with TRBD2 matching over 8 bases. After removal of 3 bases from V and 7 bases from J, the junction contained 9 bases not matched to a gene. The CDR3 is 14 amino acids. Germline CDR1 is SGHNT and CDR2 is YYREEE (reference sequence). The CDR3 DNA reads TGTGCCAGCAGCTCCCGGGAGGGGTCGGGGGAGCAGTACTTC. Protein product: CASSSREGSGEQYF. Based on the CDR3 plus reference TRBV5-4 and TRBJ2-7, the full variable domain is ETGVTQSPTHLIKTRGQQVTLRCSSQSGHNTVSWYQQALGQGPQFIFQYYREEENGRGNFPPRFSGLQFPNYSSELNVNALELDDSALYLCASSSREGSGEQYFGPGTRLTVT.

This clonotype showed up just a few times. At one boundary the junction diverges from the germline segment, which might be a read error. V is TRBV29-1 and J is TRBJ1-1; D is perhaps TRBD1 (5 bases). The CDR3 has 13 residues. Germline values: CDR1 SQVTM, CDR2 ANQGSEA. The CDR3 DNA reads as TGCAGCGCTGAACGGGGCGTGAACACTGAAGCTTTCTTT. Its protein product is CSAERGVNTEAFF.

The chain joins TRBV12-3 or TRBV12-4 to TRBJ2-7; TRBD1 is a possible D gene (7 bases). V was clipped by 7 bases and J by 4 bases, with 20 bases between them. The CDR3 length is 15 residues. In DNA, the CDR3 is TGTGCCAGCACAAGAGGAGGAGGGGGCAGTTACGAGCAGTACTTC. This encodes CASTRGGGGSYEQYF.